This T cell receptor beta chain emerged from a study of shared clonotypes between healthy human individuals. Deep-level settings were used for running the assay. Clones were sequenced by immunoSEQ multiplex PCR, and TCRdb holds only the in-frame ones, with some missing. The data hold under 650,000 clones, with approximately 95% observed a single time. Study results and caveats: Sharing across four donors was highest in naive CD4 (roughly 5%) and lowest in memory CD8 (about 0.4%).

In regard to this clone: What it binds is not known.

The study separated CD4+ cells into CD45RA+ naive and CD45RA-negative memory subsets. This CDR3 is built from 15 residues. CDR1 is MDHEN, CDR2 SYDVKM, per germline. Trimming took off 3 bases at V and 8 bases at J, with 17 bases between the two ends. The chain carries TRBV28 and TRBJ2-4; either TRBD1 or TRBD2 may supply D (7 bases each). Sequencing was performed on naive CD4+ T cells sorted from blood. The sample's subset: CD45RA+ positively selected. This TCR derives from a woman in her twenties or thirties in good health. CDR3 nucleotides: TGTGCCAGCAGTTTCGAATCGTCAGGGGGGGACATTCAGTACTTC. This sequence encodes CASSFESSGGDIQYF.